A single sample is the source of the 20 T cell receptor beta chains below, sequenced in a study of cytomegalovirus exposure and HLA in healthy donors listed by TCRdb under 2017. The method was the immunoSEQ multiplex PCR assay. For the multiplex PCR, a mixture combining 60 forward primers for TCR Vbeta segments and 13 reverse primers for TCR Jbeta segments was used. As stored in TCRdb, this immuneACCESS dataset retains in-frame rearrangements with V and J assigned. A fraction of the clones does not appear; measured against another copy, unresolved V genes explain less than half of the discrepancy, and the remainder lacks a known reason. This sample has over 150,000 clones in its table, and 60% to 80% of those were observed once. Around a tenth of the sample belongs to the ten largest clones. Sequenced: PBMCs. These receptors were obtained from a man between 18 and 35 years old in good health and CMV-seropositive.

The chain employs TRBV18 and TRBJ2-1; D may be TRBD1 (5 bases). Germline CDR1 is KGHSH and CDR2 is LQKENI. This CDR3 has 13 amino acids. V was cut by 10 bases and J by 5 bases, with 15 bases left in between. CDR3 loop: CATKGFLDNEQFF. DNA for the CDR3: TGTGCCACAAAGGGGTTCTTGGACAATGAGCAGTTCTTC.

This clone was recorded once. CDR3 region: CASSLDVGELFF. The CDR3 nucleotides are TGTGCCAGCAGCCTAGATGTCGGGGAGCTGTTTTTT. This chain joins TRBV7-3 and TRBJ2-2; D is unresolved. V was clipped by 5 bases and J by 7 bases, with 8 bases between them. The length of the CDR3 is 12 residues. CDR1 SGHTA and CDR2 FQGTGA come from the germline V gene.

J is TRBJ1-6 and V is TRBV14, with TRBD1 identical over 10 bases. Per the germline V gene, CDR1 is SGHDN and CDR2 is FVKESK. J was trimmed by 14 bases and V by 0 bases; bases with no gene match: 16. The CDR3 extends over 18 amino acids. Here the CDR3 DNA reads TGTGCCAGCAGCCAAGAAGTGGTGTGGGACAGGGGATTTCTCTCCCTCCACTTT. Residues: CASSQEVVWDRGFLSLHF. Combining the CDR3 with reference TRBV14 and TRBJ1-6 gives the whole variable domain EAGVTQFPSHSVIEKGQTVTLRCDPISGHDNLYWYRRVMGKEIKFLLHFVKESKQDESGMPNNRFLAERTGGTYSTLKVQPAELEDSGVYFCASSQEVVWDRGFLSLHFGNGTRLTVT.

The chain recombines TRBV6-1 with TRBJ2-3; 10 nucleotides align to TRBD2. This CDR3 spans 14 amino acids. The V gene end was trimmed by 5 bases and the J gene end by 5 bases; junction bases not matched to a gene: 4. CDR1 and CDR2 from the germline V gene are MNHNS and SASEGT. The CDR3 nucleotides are TGTGCCAGCAGTCTAGCGGGAGCGGAAGATACGCAGTATTTT. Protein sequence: CASSLAGAEDTQYF.

The CDR3 spells CASSLAPTAISGNTIYF. CDR3 coding DNA: TGCGCCAGCAGCTTGGCCCCGACAGCTATCTCTGGAAACACCATATATTTT. V is TRBV5-1 and J is TRBJ1-3; D is perhaps TRBD1 (5 bases). Trimming left V 0 bases short and J 0 bases short, with 13 bases between. The germline V gene encodes CDR1 SGHRS and CDR2 YFSETQ. The CDR3 extends over 17 amino acids.

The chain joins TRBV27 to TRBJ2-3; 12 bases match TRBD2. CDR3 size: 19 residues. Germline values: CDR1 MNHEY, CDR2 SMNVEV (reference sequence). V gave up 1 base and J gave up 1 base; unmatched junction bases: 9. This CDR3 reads CASSLWLAGGHRGTDTQYF. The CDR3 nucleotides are TGTGCCAGCAGTTTATGGCTAGCGGGGGGGCACCGGGGCACAGATACGCAGTATTTT.

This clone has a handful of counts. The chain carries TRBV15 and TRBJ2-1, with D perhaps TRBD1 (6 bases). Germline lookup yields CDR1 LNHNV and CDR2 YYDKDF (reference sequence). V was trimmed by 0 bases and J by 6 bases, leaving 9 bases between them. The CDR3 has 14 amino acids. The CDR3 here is CATSREQGPNEQFF. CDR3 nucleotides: TGTGCCACCAGCAGAGAACAGGGCCCCAATGAGCAGTTCTTC.

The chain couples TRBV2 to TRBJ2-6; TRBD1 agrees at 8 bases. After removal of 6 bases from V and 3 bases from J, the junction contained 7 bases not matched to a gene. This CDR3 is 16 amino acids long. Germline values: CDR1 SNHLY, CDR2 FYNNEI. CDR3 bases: TGTGCCAGCAGGGACAGGGAGGACGTTGGGGCCAACGTCCTGACTTTC. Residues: CASRDREDVGANVLTF.

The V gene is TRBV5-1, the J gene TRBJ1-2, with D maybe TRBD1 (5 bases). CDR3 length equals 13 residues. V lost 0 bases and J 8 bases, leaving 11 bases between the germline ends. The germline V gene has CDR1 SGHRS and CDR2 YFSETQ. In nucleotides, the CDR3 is TGCGCCAGCAGCTTGGGGACAAAAGGAGGCTACACCTTC. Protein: CASSLGTKGGYTF.

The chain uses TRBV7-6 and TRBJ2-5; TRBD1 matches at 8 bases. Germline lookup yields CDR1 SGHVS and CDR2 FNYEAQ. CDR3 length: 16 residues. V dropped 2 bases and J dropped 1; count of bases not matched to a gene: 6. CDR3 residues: CASSLLDREIQETQYF. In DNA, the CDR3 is TGTGCCAGCAGCTTACTGGACAGGGAGATCCAAGAGACCCAGTACTTC.

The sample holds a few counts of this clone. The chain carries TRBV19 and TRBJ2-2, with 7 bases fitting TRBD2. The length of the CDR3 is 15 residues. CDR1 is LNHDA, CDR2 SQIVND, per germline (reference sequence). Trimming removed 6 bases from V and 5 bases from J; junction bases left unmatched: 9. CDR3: CASREGGRRTGELFF. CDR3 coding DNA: TGTGCCAGTAGGGAGGGCGGGAGAAGGACCGGGGAGCTGTTTTTT.

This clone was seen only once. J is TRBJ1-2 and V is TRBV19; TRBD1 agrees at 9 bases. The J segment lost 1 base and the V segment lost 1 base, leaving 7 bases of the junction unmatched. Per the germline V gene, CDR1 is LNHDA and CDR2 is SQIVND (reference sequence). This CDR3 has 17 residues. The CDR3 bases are TGTGCCAGTAGTATAGGTACAGGGGGCTTCTTTAACTATGGCTACACCTTC. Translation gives CASSIGTGGFFNYGYTF.

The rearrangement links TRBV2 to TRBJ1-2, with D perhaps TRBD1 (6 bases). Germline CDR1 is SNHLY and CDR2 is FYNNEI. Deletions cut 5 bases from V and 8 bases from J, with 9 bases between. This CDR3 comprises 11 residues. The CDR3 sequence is CASSRQDGYTF. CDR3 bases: TGTGCCAGCAGTCGACAGGACGGCTACACCTTC.

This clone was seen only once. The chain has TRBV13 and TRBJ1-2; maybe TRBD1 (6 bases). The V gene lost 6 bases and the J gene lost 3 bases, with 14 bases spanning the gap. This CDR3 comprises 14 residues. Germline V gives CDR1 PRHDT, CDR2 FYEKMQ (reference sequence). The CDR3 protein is CASSSPDRYYGYTF. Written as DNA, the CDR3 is TGTGCCAGCAGTTCCCCCGACAGGTACTATGGCTACACCTTC.

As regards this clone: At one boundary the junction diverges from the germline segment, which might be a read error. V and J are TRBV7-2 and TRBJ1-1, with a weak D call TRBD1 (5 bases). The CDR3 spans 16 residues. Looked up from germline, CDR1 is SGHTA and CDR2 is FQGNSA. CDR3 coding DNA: TGTGCCAGCAGCCCCGGGGGAGTTACGGTCGGTTCCGCTCGAATCTTT. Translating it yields CASSPGGVTVGSARIF.

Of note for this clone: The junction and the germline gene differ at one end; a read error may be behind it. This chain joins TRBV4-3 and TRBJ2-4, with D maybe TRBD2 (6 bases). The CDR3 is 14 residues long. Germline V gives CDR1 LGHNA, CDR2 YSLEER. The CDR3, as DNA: TGCGCCAGCAGCCAAGCCGTCGGGGGAAACAGTCAGTACTTC. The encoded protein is CASSQAVGGNSQYF.

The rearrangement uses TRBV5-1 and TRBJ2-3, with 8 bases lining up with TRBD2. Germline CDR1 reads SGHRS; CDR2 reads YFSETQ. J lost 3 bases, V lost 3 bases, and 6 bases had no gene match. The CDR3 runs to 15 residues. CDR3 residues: CASSSQTSETDTQYF. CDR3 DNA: TGCGCCAGCAGCTCCCAGACTAGCGAGACAGATACGCAGTATTTT.

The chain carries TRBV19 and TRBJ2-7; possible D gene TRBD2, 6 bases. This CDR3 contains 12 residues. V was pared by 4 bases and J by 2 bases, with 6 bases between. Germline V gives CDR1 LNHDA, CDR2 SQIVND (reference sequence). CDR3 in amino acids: CASSSGTYEQYF. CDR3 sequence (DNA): TGTGCCAGTAGTAGCGGGACCTACGAGCAGTACTTC. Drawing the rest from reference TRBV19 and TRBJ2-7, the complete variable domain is DGGITQSPKYLFRKEGQNVTLSCEQNLNHDAMYWYRQDPGQGLRLIYYSQIVNDFQKGDIAEGYSVSREKKESFPLTVTSAQKNPTAFYLCASSSGTYEQYFGPGTRLTVT.

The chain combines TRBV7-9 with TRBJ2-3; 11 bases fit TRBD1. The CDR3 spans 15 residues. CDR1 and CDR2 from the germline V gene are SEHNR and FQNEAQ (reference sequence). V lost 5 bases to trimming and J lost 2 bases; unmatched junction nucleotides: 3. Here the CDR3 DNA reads TGTGCCAGCAGCATAGGACAGGGGGCCACAGATACGCAGTATTTT. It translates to CASSIGQGATDTQYF.

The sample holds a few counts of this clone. The CDR3 is CASSYRSSYNEQFF. The DNA for the CDR3 is TGTGCCAGCTCGTACCGGAGCTCCTACAATGAGCAGTTCTTC. The V gene is TRBV27, the J gene TRBJ2-1; no definite D call. Germline V gene data show CDR1 as MNHEY and CDR2 as SMNVEV (reference sequence). The CDR3 length is 14 residues. V shed 8 bases and J shed 0 bases, with 11 bases lying between them.